In this sample, the clone carrying this T cell receptor beta chain turned up a few times. The antigen is not known. The data stem from a study of beta chain features in type 1 diabetes. Isolation of CD4+ naive, central memory, regulatory and stem cell-like memory cells was achieved by sorting via CD45RO/CCR7/CD25/CD127/CD95/CD27. Germline V lookup: CDR1 SGHTA, CDR2 FQGNSA. The V end was cut by 0 bases, the J end by 4 bases, with 9 bases between. This CDR3 has 15 residues. Whole-study findings and limits: Individuals with type 1 diabetes displayed fewer insertions and more deletions at VDJ junctions. Moderate yet significant TCRB CDR3 shortening was seen in Type 1 diabetes patients in all four CD4+ subsets.

The entirety of the isolated RNA underwent reverse transcription, so expressed TCRB transcripts were sequenced. Mean read depth for naive, central memory and regulatory T cell samples was around 3.8 million reads. The assay was immunoSEQ multiplex PCR, and TCRdb's table has in-frame clones only and misses some. The sample contains hundreds of thousands of clones, about an eighth of which appear only once. The chain employs TRBV7-2 and TRBJ2-2, with D unresolved. The sample was naive CD4+ T cells from blood. This sequence was found in a man younger than 35 with type 1 diabetes. The CDR3 DNA sequence: TGTGCCAGCAGCTTAGCGCCTAAGATCACCGGGGAGCTGTTTTTT. This gives the protein CASSLAPKITGELFF.